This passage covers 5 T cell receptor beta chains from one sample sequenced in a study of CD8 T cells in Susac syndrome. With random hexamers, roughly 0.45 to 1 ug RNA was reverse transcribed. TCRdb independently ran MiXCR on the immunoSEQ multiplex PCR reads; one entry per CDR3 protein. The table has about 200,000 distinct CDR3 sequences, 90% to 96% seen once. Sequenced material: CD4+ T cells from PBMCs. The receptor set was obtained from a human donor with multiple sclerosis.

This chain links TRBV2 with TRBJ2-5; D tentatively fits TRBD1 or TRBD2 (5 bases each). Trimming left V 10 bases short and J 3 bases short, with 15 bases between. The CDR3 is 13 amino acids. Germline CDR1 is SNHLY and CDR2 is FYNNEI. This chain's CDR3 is CATGGGEKETQYF. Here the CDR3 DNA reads TGTGCCACCGGTGGGGGTGAAAAAGAGACCCAGTACTTC.

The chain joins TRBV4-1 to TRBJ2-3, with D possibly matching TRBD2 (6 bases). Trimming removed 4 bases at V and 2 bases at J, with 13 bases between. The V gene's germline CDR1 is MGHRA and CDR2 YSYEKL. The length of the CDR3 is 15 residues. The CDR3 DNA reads TGCGCCAGCAGCCCCCGGAGGGGTCACACAGATACGCAGTATTTT. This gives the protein CASSPRRGHTDTQYF.

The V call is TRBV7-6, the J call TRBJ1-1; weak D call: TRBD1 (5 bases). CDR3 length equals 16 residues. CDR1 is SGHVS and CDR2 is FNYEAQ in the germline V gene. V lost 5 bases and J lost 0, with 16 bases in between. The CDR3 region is CASSRLRALMNTEAFF. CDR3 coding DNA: TGTGCCAGCAGCCGACTCAGGGCACTAATGAACACTGAAGCTTTCTTT.

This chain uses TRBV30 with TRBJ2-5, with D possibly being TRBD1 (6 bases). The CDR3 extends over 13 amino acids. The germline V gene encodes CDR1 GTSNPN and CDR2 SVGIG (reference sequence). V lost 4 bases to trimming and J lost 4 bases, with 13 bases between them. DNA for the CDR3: TGTGCCTGGACTCACACAGGGAGAGAGACCCAGTACTTC. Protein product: CAWTHTGRETQYF.

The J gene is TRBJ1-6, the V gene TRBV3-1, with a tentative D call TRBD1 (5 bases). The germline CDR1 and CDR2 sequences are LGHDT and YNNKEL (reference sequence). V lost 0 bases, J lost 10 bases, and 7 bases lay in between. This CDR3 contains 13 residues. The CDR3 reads CASSQEGGSPLHF. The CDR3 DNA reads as TGTGCCAGCAGCCAAGAGGGGGGATCACCCCTCCACTTT.